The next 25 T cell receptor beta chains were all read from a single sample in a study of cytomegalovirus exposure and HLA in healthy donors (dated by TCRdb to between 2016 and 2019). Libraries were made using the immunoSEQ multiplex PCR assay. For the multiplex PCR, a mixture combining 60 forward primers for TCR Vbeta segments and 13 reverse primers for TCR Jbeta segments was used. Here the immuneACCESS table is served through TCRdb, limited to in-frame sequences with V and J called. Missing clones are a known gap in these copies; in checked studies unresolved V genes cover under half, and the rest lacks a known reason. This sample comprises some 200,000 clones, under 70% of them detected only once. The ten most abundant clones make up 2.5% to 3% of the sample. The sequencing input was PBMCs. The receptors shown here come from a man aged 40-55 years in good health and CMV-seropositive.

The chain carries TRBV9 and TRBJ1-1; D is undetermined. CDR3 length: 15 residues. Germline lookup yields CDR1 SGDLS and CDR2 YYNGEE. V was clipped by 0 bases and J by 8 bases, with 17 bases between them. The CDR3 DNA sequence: TGTGCCAGCAGCGTAGACGGCACTACCTATAGGGAAGCTTTCTTT. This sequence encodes CASSVDGTTYREAFF.

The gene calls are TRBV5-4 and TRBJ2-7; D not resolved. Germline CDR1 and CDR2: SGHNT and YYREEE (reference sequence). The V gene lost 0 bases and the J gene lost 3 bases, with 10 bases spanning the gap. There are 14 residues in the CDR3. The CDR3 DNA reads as TGTGCCAGCAGCTTGGGGAGCGACGGCTACGAGCAGTACTTC. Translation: CASSLGSDGYEQYF.

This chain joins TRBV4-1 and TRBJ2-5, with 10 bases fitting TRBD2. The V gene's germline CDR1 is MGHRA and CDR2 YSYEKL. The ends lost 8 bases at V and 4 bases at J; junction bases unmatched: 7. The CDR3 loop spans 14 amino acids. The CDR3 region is CASGEAGGRETQYF. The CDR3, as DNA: TGCGCCAGCGGTGAAGCGGGGGGGCGAGAGACCCAGTACTTC.

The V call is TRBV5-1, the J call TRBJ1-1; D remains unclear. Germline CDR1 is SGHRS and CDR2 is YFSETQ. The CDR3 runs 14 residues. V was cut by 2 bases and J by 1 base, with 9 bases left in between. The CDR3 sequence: CASSFSAGNTEAFF. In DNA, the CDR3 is TGCGCCAGCAGCTTCTCGGCGGGGAACACTGAAGCTTTCTTT. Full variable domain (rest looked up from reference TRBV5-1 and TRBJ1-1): KAGVTQTPRYLIKTRGQQVTLSCSPISGHRSVSWYQQTPGQGLQFLFEYFSETQRNKGNFPGRFSGRQFSNSRSEMNVSTLELGDSALYLCASSFSAGNTEAFFGQGTRLTVV.

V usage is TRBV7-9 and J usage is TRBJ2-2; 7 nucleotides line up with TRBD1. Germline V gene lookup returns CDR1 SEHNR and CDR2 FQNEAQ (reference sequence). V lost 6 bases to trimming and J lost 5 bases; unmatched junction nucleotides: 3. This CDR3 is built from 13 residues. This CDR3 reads CASRSDRTGELFF. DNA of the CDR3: TGTGCCAGCAGATCGGACAGGACCGGGGAGCTGTTTTTT. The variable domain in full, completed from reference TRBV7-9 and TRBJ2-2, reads DTGVSQNPRHKITKRGQNVTFRCDPISEHNRLYWYRQTLGQGPEFLTYFQNEAQLEKSRLLSDRFSAERPKGSFSTLEIQRTEQGDSAMYLCASRSDRTGELFFGEGSRLTVL.

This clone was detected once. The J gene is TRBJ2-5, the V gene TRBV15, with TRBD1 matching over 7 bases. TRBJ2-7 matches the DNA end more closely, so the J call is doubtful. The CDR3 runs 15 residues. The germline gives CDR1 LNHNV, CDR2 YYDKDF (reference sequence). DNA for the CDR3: TGTGCCACCAGCAGAGATCGGCAGGGGGCCTACGAGCAGTACTTC. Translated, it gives CATSRDRQGAYEQYF.

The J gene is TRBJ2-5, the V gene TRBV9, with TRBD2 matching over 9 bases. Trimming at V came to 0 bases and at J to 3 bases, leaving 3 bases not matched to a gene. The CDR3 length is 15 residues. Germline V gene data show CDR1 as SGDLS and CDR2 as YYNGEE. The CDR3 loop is CASSVGPSGEETQYF. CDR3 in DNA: TGTGCCAGCAGCGTAGGGCCTAGCGGGGAAGAGACCCAGTACTTC.

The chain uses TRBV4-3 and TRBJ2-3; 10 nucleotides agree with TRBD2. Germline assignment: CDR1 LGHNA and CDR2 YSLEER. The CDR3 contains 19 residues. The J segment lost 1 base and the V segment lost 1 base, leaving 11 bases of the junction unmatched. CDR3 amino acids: CASSQAGISGGSGTDTQYF. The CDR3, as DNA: TGCGCCAGCAGCCAAGCCGGGATTAGCGGGGGGTCGGGCACAGATACGCAGTATTTT.

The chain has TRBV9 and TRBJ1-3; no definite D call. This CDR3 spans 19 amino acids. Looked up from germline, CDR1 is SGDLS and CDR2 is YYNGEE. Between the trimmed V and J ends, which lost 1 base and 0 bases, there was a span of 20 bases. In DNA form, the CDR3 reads TGTGCCAGCAGCGTACTTCCGACGAGACATGCCTTCTCTGGAAACACCATATATTTT. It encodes CASSVLPTRHAFSGNTIYF.

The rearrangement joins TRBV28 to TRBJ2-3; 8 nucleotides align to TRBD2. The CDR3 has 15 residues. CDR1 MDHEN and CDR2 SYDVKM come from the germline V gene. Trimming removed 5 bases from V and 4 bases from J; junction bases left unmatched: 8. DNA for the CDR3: TGTGCCAGCAGTGAGACGGGGGGGCGGGCAGATACGCAGTATTTT. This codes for CASSETGGRADTQYF.

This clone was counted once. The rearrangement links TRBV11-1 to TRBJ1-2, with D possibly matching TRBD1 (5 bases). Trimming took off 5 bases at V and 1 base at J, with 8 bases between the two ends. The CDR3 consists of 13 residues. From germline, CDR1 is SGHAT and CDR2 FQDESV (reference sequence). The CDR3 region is CASSPDNNYGYTF. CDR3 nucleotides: TGTGCCAGCAGCCCGGACAATAACTATGGCTACACCTTC.

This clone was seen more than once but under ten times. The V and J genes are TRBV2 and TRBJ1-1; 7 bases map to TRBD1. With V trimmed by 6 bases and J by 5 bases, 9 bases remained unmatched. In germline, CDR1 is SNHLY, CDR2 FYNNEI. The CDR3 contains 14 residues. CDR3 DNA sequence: TGTGCCAGCAGGGACAGGTCCGGGGTAACTGAAGCTTTCTTT. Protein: CASRDRSGVTEAFF.

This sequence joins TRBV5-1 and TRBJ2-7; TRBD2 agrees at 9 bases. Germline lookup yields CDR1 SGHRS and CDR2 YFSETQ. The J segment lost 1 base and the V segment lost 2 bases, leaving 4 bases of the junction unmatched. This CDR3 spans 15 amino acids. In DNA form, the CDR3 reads TGCGCCAGCAGCTTCCGAAGCGGGGGGTCCTACGAGCAGTACTTC. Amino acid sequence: CASSFRSGGSYEQYF.

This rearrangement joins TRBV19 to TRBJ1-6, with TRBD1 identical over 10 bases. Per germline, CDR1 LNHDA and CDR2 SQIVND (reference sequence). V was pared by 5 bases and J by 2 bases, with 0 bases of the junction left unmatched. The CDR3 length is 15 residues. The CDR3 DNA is TGTGCCAGTAGTGGACAGGGGGCCTATAATTCACCCCTCCACTTT. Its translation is CASSGQGAYNSPLHF.

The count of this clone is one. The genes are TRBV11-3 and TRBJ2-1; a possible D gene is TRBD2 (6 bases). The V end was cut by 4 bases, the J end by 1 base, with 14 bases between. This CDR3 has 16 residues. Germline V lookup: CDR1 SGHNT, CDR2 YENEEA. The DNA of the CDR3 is TGTGCCAGCAGCTCCACCGCGGGGTATTCCTACAATGAGCAGTTCTTC. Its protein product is CASSSTAGYSYNEQFF.

The CDR3: CASSAMTSGGYEQYF. In DNA form, the CDR3 reads TGTGCCAGCAGTGCGATGACTAGCGGGGGTTACGAGCAGTACTTC. The chain couples TRBV6-6 to TRBJ2-7; 12 positions match TRBD2. With V trimmed by 5 bases and J by 4 bases, 6 bases remained unmatched. Germline loops: CDR1 MNHNY, CDR2 SVGAGI (reference sequence). This CDR3 region has 15 residues.

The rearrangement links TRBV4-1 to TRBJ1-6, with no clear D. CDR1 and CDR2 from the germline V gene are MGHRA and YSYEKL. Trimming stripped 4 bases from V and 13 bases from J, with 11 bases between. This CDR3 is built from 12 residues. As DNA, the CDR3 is TGCGCCAGCAGCCCCGCGGCGGGGCCCCTCCACTTT. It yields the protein CASSPAAGPLHF.

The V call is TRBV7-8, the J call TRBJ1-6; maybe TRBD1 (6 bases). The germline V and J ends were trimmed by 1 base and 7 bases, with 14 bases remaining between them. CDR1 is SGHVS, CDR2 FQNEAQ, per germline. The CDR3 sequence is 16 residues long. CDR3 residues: CASSLERGRTNSPLHF. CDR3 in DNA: TGTGCCAGCAGCTTAGAGCGGGGGCGGACCAATTCACCCCTCCACTTT. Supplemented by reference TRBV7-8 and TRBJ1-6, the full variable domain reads GAGVSQSPRYKVAKRGQDVALRCDPISGHVSLFWYQQALGQGPEFLTYFQNEAQLDKSGLPSDRFFAERPEGSVSTLKIQRTQQEDSAVYLCASSLERGRTNSPLHFGNGTRLTVT.

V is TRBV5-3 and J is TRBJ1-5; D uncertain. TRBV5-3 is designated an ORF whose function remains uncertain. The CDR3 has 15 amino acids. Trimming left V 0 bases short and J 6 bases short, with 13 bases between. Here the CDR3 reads CARSLVGLDGQPQHF. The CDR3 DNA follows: TGTGCCAGAAGCTTGGTTGGGCTCGACGGTCAGCCCCAGCATTTT.

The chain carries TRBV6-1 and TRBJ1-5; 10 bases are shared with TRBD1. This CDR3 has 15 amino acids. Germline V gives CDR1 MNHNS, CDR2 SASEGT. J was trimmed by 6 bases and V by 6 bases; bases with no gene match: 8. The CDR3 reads CASSFRQGAGQPQHF. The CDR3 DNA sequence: TGTGCCAGCAGCTTTCGACAGGGGGCGGGTCAGCCCCAGCATTTT.

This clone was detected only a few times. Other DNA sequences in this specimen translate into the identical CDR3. The DNA of the CDR3 is TGTGCCAGCAGCCGACAGGGAACTGAAGCTTTCTTT. Protein product: CASSRQGTEAFF. This rearrangement joins TRBV27 to TRBJ1-1; 7 bases fit TRBD1. The V gene's germline CDR1 is MNHEY and CDR2 SMNVEV (reference sequence). V dropped 6 bases and J dropped 5; count of bases not matched to a gene: 3. The CDR3 length is 12 residues.

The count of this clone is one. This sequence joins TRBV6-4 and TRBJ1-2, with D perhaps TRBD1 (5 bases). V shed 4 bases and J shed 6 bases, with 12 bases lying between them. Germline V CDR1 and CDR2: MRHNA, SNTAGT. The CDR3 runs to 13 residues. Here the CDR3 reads CASSARGHDGYTF. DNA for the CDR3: TGTGCCAGCAGTGCTCGAGGACATGATGGCTACACCTTC.

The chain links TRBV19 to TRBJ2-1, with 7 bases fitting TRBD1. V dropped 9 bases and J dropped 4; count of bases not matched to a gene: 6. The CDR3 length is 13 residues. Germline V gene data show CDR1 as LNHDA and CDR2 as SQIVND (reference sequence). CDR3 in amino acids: CASRQGTYNEQFF. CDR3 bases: TGTGCCAGCAGACAGGGTACATACAATGAGCAGTTCTTC.

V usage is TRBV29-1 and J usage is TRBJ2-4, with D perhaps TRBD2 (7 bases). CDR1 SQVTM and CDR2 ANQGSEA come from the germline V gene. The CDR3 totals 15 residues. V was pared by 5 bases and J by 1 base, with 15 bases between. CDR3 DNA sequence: TGCAGCGTTTCGGGGGCGGGGGTGGCCAAAAACATTCAGTACTTC. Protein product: CSVSGAGVAKNIQYF.

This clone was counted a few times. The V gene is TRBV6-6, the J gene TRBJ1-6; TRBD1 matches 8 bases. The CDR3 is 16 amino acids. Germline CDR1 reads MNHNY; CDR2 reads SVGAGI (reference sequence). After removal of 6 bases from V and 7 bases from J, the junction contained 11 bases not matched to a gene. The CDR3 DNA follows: TGTGCCAGCAGCTCCACCCAGACAGGGGACAATTCACCCCTCCACTTT. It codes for CASSSTQTGDNSPLHF.